The T cell receptor (beta chain) described here comes from a study of T cell clones after liver transplantation. In the study overall: Tolerant meant at least one year fully off immunosuppression without liver enzymes above twice normal. Study findings and constraints: A significant post-transplant drop in circulating graft-donor-reactive CD4 TCRbeta sequences occurred in most of the 8 subjects.

To note about this clone: The antigen is not known.

Data came from immunoSEQ multiplex PCR; TCRdb stores just in-frame clones and leaves some out. The repertoire holds about 15,000 clones, with more than 70% as singletons. The sequence was collected from a human patient who received a liver transplant. Some T cells may possibly be graft donor cells. The sequenced sample was CD8+ T cells from blood, obtained approximately 4 years after liver transplant.

DNA for the CDR3: TGCGCCAGCAGCCAAGATAGAGTTCGGGGTATAGCGGGGGTGGAAGATACGCAGTATTTT. Amino acid sequence: CASSQDRVRGIAGVEDTQYF. V is TRBV4-1 and J is TRBJ2-3; 9 nucleotides agree with TRBD2. Per the germline V gene, CDR1 is MGHRA and CDR2 is YSYEKL. V shed 0 bases, J shed 5 bases, and the junction held 18 bases outside the gene matches. The CDR3 has 20 amino acids.